This note documents a single T cell receptor beta chain sequence. Looked up from germline, CDR1 is SGHNT and CDR2 is YENEEA. With 8 bases clipped from V and 1 base from J, the junction kept 6 bases outside the gene matches. The CDR3 loop spans 15 amino acids. TCRdb re-called the 5' RACE reads with MiXCR, one entry per CDR3 protein. The sample yields approximately 330,000 distinct CDR3 sequences, 12% seen once. The source of the sample is a study of T cells after yellow fever vaccination. The chain carries TRBV11-3 and TRBJ2-2; 8 bases map to TRBD2. The sample was CD4+ T cells sorted from PBMCs, taken 15 days after the yellow fever booster vaccination. This sequence was found in a young man who received the YFV17D yellow fever vaccine. The DNA for the CDR3 is TGTGCCAGCCGACCCGGGGGGGGGAACACCGGGGAGCTGTTTTTT. The encoded protein is CASRPGGGNTGELFF.